This TCR beta chain was found in a study of CD8+CD57+ T cells in acquired aplastic anemia. Study information: Sorting CD4+ and CD8+ cells gave DNA averaging roughly 3.5 ug.

Patients included in sequencing had previously demonstrated CD8+CD57+ cell expansion by flow cytometry. The CDR3 consists of 14 residues. V was clipped by 4 bases and J by 1 base, with 11 bases between them. From germline, CDR1 is SGDLS and CDR2 YYNGEE. Template material for TCR beta VDJ and CDR3 profiling consisted of genomic DNA. Each CDR3 protein gets one entry after TCRdb re-called the reads with MiXCR. Of about 200,000 distinct CDR3 sequences listed, 65% are singletons. The chain is built from TRBV9 and TRBJ2-5; D is ambiguous. The sequenced material came from sorted CD4+, CD8+, or CD8+CD57+ T cells (not recorded which) from PBMCs. This clonotype originated in a human donor with aplastic anemia. CDR3 nucleotides: TGTGCCAGCAGCCAGCAGGCCTTCCAAGAGACCCAGTACTTC. Its translation: CASSQQAFQETQYF. Full variable domain (rest looked up from reference TRBV9 and TRBJ2-5): DSGVTQTPKHLITATGQRVTLRCSPRSGDLSVYWYQQSLDQGLQFLIQYYNGEERAKGNILERFSAQQFPDLHSELNLSSLELGDSALYFCASSQQAFQETQYFGPGTRLLVL.